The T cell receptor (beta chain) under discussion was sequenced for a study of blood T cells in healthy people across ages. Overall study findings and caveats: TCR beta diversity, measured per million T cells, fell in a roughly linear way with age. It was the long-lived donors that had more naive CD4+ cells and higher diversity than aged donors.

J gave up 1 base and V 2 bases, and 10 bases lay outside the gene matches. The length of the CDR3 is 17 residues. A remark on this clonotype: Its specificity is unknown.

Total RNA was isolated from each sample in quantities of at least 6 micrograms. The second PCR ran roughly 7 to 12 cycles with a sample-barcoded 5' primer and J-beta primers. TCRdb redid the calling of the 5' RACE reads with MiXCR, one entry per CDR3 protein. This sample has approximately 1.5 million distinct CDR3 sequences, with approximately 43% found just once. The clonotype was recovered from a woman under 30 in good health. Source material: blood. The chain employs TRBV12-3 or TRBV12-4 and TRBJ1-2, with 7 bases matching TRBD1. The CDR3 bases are TGTGCCAGCAGTTTACGTCCGACAGGGTTTGATAACTATGGCTACACCTTC. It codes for CASSLRPTGFDNYGYTF.